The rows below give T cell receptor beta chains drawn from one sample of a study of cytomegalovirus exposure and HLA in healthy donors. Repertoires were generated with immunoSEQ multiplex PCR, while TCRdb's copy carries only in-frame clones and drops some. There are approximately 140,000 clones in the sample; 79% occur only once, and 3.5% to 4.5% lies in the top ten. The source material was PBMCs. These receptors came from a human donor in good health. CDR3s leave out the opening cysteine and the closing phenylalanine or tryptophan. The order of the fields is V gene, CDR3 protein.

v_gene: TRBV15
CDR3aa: ATSTGNGRLPYEQY

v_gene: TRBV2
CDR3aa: ASSEQGMINYGYT

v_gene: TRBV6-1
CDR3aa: ASSGGQHYGYT

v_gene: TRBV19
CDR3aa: ASSSPLDGTSGKLF

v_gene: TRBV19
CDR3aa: ASSRQREWPGELF

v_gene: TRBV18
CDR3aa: ASSPLGVNTEAF

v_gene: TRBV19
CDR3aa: ASTEGTGELF

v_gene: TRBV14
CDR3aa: ASSQGQVYGYT

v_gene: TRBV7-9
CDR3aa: ASSQPGQGAGEAF

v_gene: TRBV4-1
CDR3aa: ASSQGQGVYEKLF

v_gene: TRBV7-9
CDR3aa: ASSYYDRDEQY

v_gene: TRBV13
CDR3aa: ASSPGHGPSNEQF

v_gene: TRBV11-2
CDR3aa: ASSPGRAGGYNTGELF

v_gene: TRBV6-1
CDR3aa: ASTPTGGGYTEAF

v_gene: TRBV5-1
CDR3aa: ASSWNAGQGGAEAF

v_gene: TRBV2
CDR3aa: ASSESNAGELF

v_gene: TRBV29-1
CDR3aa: SVADRFYYGYT

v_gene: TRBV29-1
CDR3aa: SVEPDGGEETQY

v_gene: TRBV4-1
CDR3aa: ASSQDHGTSSYEQY

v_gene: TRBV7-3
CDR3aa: ASSLRTGDEQY

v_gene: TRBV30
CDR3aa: AWSVGGPTEAF

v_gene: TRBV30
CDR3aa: AWSVRVRDTQY

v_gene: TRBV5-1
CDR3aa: ASSLAGGAGNTIY

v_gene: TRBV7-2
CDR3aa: ASSFAISGANVLT

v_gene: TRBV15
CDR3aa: ATSRVGQGITEAF

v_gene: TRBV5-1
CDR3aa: ASSLREASYNEQF

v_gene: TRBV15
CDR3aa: ATSRGGGDRNIQY

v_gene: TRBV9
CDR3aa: ASSVGASGTYEQY

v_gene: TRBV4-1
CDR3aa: ASSQADRGLSYNEQF

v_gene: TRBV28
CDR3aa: ASSLAGQRYEQY

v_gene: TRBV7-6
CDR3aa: ASSPGHSGTEAF

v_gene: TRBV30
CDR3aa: AWSKDSSNNSPLH

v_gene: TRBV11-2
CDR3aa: ASSLDVLVQETQY

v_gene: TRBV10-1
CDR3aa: ASSAGTGDNSPLH

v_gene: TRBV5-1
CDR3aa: ASRWTSGNYEQY

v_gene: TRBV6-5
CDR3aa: ASSYGTGTRDEQY

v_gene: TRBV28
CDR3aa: ASSLRDNNQPQH

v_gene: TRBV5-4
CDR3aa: ASSHTVNYGYT

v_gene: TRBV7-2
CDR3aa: ASSLGGTGVGYT

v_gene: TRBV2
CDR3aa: ASSYRADSNQPQH

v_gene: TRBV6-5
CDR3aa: ASSYRDRGYNEQF

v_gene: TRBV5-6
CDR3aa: ASSRMSSGNTIY

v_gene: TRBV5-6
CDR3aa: ASTLRTGKYEQF

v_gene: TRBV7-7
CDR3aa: ASSPLTGLNEQF

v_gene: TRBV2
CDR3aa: ASKRDNNQPQH